Below are 28 T cell receptor beta chains sequenced from a single sample in a study of cytomegalovirus exposure and HLA in healthy donors. PCR primers comprised 60 Vbeta and 13 Jbeta primers. Clones were read by immunoSEQ multiplex PCR, and TCRdb kept only the in-frame ones, dropping some. Of around 170,000 clones in the sample, about 81% were seen once. The sequenced material came from PBMCs. These receptors came from a woman aged 18-29 years in good health and CMV-seronegative.

The chain uses TRBV7-2 and TRBJ2-5; 7 nucleotides agree with TRBD2. The length of the CDR3 is 16 residues. Germline-derived CDR1 and CDR2 are SGHTA and FQGNSA. V was clipped by 1 base and J by 2 bases; unmatched bases: 7. CDR3 in DNA: TGTGCCAGCAGCTTAGATCTGGCTAGCGGACAAGAGACCCAGTACTTC. Translation: CASSLDLASGQETQYF. Full variable domain (missing parts from reference TRBV7-2 and TRBJ2-5): GAGVSQSPSNKVTEKGKDVELRCDPISGHTALYWYRQSLGQGLEFLIYFQGNSAPDKSGLPSDRFSAERTGGSVSTLTIQRTQQEDSAVYLCASSLDLASGQETQYFGPGTRLLVL.

The chain joins TRBV4-2 to TRBJ2-1, with 8 bases aligning to TRBD2. Germline V gene sequence: CDR1 LGHNA, CDR2 YNFKEQ. J gave up 9 bases and V 1 base, and 14 bases lay outside the gene matches. This CDR3 spans 17 amino acids. This CDR3 is CASSQVWGATSESEQFF. CDR3 DNA sequence: TGTGCCAGCAGCCAAGTCTGGGGGGCGACTAGCGAAAGTGAGCAGTTCTTC.

The gene calls are TRBV27 and TRBJ1-1; 8 nucleotides agree with TRBD1. Germline V gene sequence: CDR1 MNHEY, CDR2 SMNVEV (reference sequence). The CDR3 loop spans 13 amino acids. V lost 7 bases, J lost 11 bases, and 12 bases stayed unmatched. This CDR3 is CASMPQGARAAFF. CDR3 sequence (DNA): TGTGCCAGCATGCCGCAGGGGGCCCGGGCGGCTTTCTTT.

The J gene is TRBJ2-7, the V gene TRBV7-9, with D unresolved. The length of the CDR3 is 13 residues. V was pared by 3 bases and J by 0 bases, with 6 bases between. The germline CDR1 and CDR2 sequences are SEHNR and FQNEAQ (reference sequence). The CDR3 nucleotides are TGTGCCAGCAGCTTTGAGAGCTCCTACGAGCAGTACTTC. This encodes CASSFESSYEQYF.

The chain is built from TRBV11-3 and TRBJ2-1; a possible D gene is TRBD2 (7 bases). The CDR3 is made up of 15 amino acids. The ends were cut back, 5 bases at V and 5 bases at J, with 16 bases in the middle. Germline lookup yields CDR1 SGHNT and CDR2 YENEEA. The chain's CDR3 is CASSLFGGLNNEQFF. CDR3 nucleotide sequence: TGTGCCAGCAGCCTCTTCGGGGGGCTAAACAATGAGCAGTTCTTC. Drawing the rest from reference TRBV11-3 and TRBJ2-1, the complete variable domain is EAGVVQSPRYKIIEKKQPVAFWCNPISGHNTLYWYLQNLGQGPELLIRYENEEAVDDSQLPKDRFSAERLKGVDSTLKIQPAELGDSAVYLCASSLFGGLNNEQFFGPGTRLTVL.

The gene calls are TRBV5-6 and TRBJ1-6; D is perhaps TRBD1 (5 bases). V was clipped by 3 bases and J by 0 bases, with 13 bases between them. The germline V gene has CDR1 SGHDT and CDR2 YYEEEE. This CDR3 is built from 17 residues. The CDR3 nucleotides are TGTGCCAGCAGCTCGAGCGGGGCGAGCTCCTATAATTCACCCCTCCACTTT. Amino acid sequence: CASSSSGASSYNSPLHF.

The genes are TRBV27 and TRBJ1-4, with D unclear. Trimming removed 5 bases at V and 0 bases at J, with 10 bases between. Germline CDR1 MNHEY, CDR2 SMNVEV (reference sequence). CDR3 size: 15 residues. The CDR3 sequence is CASSGLASTNEKLFF. Written as DNA, the CDR3 is TGTGCCAGCAGTGGCCTCGCCTCAACTAATGAAAAACTGTTTTTT.

V is TRBV6-5 and J is TRBJ2-1; the match to TRBD1 covers 9 bases. Germline trimming cut 0 bases from V and 9 bases from J; bases unmatched to any gene: 9. CDR1 and CDR2 (germline): MNHEY, SVGAGI. This CDR3 is built from 16 residues. CDR3 sequence reads: CASSYSWGQGGGEQFF. The CDR3, as DNA: TGTGCCAGCAGTTACTCTTGGGGACAGGGTGGTGGTGAGCAGTTCTTC.

The CDR3 sequence: CASRQGSYEQYF. In DNA, the CDR3 is TGCGCCAGCAGACAGGGTTCCTACGAGCAGTACTTC. V and J are TRBV5-1 and TRBJ2-7, with TRBD1 as a possible D gene (6 bases). This CDR3 has 12 amino acids. Germline CDR1 is SGHRS and CDR2 is YFSETQ. V lost 5 bases, J lost 1 base, and 7 bases lay in between.

This chain links TRBV6-1 with TRBJ2-1, with a tentative D call TRBD2 (6 bases). The CDR3 loop spans 17 amino acids. V lost 2 bases, J lost 0 bases, and 14 bases lay in between. Germline V gives CDR1 MNHNS, CDR2 SASEGT. The CDR3 bases are TGTGCCAGCAGTGAACCGGGCGGGACGACCTCCTACAATGAGCAGTTCTTC. Its translation: CASSEPGGTTSYNEQFF.

The CDR3 protein is CASNLAGSNEKLFF. The CDR3 DNA sequence: TGTGCCAGTAACCTTGCGGGGAGCAATGAAAAACTGTTTTTT. The gene calls are TRBV9 and TRBJ1-4; D ambiguous. Germline assignment: CDR1 SGDLS and CDR2 YYNGEE. Trimming took 8 bases from V and 5 from J, leaving 16 bases between them. CDR3 size: 14 residues. The full variable domain, with the rest looked up from reference TRBV9 and TRBJ1-4, is DSGVTQTPKHLITATGQRVTLRCSPRSGDLSVYWYQQSLDQGLQFLIQYYNGEERAKGNILERFSAQQFPDLHSELNLSSLELGDSALYFCASNLAGSNEKLFFGSGTQLSVL.

This clone was picked up one time. The chain uses TRBV2 and TRBJ2-1; a weak D match, TRBD2 (5 bases). CDR3 length equals 18 residues. Per germline, CDR1 SNHLY and CDR2 FYNNEI. Trimming pared 3 bases from V and 12 bases from J, leaving 30 bases between. CDR3 loop: CASSDPVRVIAKGRGQFF. CDR3 in DNA: TGTGCCAGCAGTGACCCCGTTCGGGTGATCGCTAAGGGCCGGGGGCAGTTCTTC.

This clone was observed once. The chain carries TRBV11-2 and TRBJ2-3; 10 bases align to TRBD2. The CDR3 spans 16 residues. V was pared by 5 bases and J by 5 bases, with 10 bases of the junction left unmatched. Germline V CDR1 and CDR2: SGHAT, FQNNGV. This chain's CDR3 is CASSGRTSGKEDTQYF. The CDR3 DNA reads as TGTGCCAGCAGCGGACGGACTAGCGGAAAGGAAGATACGCAGTATTTT.

The V and J genes are TRBV19 and TRBJ2-1; 10 positions agree with TRBD2. Germline CDR1 reads LNHDA; CDR2 reads SQIVND (reference sequence). V lost 6 bases and J lost 7; bases outside the gene matches: 3. The CDR3 sequence is 13 residues long. CDR3 amino acids: CASSQGLANEQFF. CDR3 DNA sequence: TGTGCCAGTAGCCAGGGACTAGCGAATGAGCAGTTCTTC.

The chain links TRBV29-1 to TRBJ1-2; 9 nucleotides line up with TRBD1. Germline V gene sequence: CDR1 SQVTM, CDR2 ANQGSEA. Unmatched junction bases numbered 6, after V lost 6 bases and J lost 7 bases. The CDR3 loop spans 12 amino acids. Written as DNA, the CDR3 is TGCAGCGTAGAAACAGGGGGCGGTGGCTACACCTTC. The encoded protein is CSVETGGGGYTF.

This chain uses TRBV9 with TRBJ2-2, with TRBD1 identical over 9 bases. The germline V gene encodes CDR1 SGDLS and CDR2 YYNGEE. CDR3 length equals 16 residues. V was pared by 0 bases and J by 8 bases, with 8 bases of the junction left unmatched. The CDR3 spells CASSVGQGDSSGELFF. CDR3 sequence (DNA): TGTGCCAGCAGCGTAGGACAGGGGGACTCAAGTGGGGAGCTGTTTTTT.

This clone was found once. The gene calls are TRBV7-9 and TRBJ2-5; 8 positions match TRBD2. The CDR3 extends over 14 amino acids. CDR1 is SEHNR and CDR2 is FQNEAQ in the germline V gene (reference sequence). Unmatched junction bases numbered 5, after V lost 6 bases and J lost 2 bases. CDR3 nucleotides: TGTGCCAGCAGTAGAGCGGGGGCACAAGAGACCCAGTACTTC. It encodes CASSRAGAQETQYF.

This clone showed up just once. This sequence joins TRBV18 and TRBJ1-2; 10 positions match TRBD1. Germline V lookup: CDR1 KGHSH, CDR2 LQKENI. CDR3 length: 16 amino acids. V shed 6 bases, J shed 8 bases, and the junction held 15 bases outside the gene matches. DNA for the CDR3: TGTGCCAGCTCGCCCCTTGCCCGACAGGGGGCGGAAGGCTACACCTTC. The encoded protein is CASSPLARQGAEGYTF.

The rearrangement uses TRBV19 and TRBJ2-3; the D gene is possibly TRBD2 (5 bases). CDR3 length equals 15 residues. Germline-derived CDR1 and CDR2 are LNHDA and SQIVND (reference sequence). Trimming removed 7 bases at V and 1 base at J, with 15 bases between. The CDR3 is CASTNGKAGTDTQYF. Written as DNA, the CDR3 is TGTGCCAGTACTAACGGGAAGGCAGGCACAGATACGCAGTATTTT.

CDR3 sequence reads: CASSKGGGARETQYF. In nucleotides, the CDR3 is TGTGCCAGTAGTAAGGGCGGGGGGGCACGGGAGACCCAGTACTTC. V is TRBV19 and J is TRBJ2-5; TRBD2 matches 9 bases. This CDR3 region has 15 residues. Germline CDR1 is LNHDA and CDR2 is SQIVND (reference sequence). V shed 4 bases and J 5 bases; nucleotides not matched to a gene: 8.

This clone has just a few counts. The gene calls are TRBV6-6 and TRBJ2-1; 9 nucleotides align to TRBD2. The J segment lost 10 bases and the V segment lost 7 bases, leaving 11 bases of the junction unmatched. Germline values: CDR1 MNHNY, CDR2 SVGAGI (reference sequence). The CDR3 length is 14 residues. The chain's CDR3 is CASTLTWREGEQFF. The CDR3 region has the DNA TGTGCCAGCACTCTGACGTGGCGGGAGGGGGAGCAGTTCTTC.

The V gene is TRBV7-9, the J gene TRBJ2-5; D not resolved. The V end was cut by 1 base, the J end by 1 base, with 10 bases between. This CDR3 comprises 15 residues. Germline CDR1 is SEHNR and CDR2 is FQNEAQ (reference sequence). This chain's CDR3 is CASSLGGRIQETQYF. The CDR3, as DNA: TGTGCCAGCAGCTTAGGAGGTCGGATCCAAGAGACCCAGTACTTC.

This clone was detected only a few times. V gene TRBV2 combines with J gene TRBJ2-2; possible D gene TRBD1, 6 bases. CDR3 length: 13 residues. Germline CDR1 reads SNHLY; CDR2 reads FYNNEI. Trimming left V 11 bases short and J 2 bases short, with 12 bases between. This CDR3 reads CAYFGGNTGELFF. The CDR3 DNA sequence: TGTGCCTATTTTGGGGGCAACACCGGGGAGCTGTTTTTT.

The rearrangement uses TRBV7-7 and TRBJ1-1; unclear D gene. Germline values: CDR1 SSHAT, CDR2 FNYEAQ (reference sequence). The ends were cut back, 2 bases at V and 1 base at J, with 5 bases in the middle. The CDR3 length is 13 residues. CDR3 DNA sequence: TGTGCCAGCAGCTTAAGCGAGAACACTGAAGCTTTCTTT. It codes for CASSLSENTEAFF. Filled out from reference TRBV7-7 and TRBJ1-1, the complete variable domain reads GAGVSQSPRYKVTKRGQDVTLRCDPISSHATLYWYQQALGQGPEFLTYFNYEAQPDKSGLPSDRFSAERPEGSISTLTIQRTEQRDSAMYRCASSLSENTEAFFGQGTRLTVV.

This sequence joins TRBV27 and TRBJ2-7; TRBD2 matches 8 bases. The V and J ends lost 5 bases and 7 bases, in that order; junction bases with no gene match: 10. CDR3 length equals 14 residues. The germline gives CDR1 MNHEY, CDR2 SMNVEV (reference sequence). The CDR3 DNA sequence: TGTGCCAGCAGTACTCCGGGAGGGCCGCATGAGCAGTACTTC. It is translated as CASSTPGGPHEQYF.

This chain joins TRBV2 and TRBJ2-5, with D perhaps matching TRBD2 (5 bases). CDR1 is SNHLY, CDR2 FYNNEI, per germline. CDR3 size: 14 residues. Between the trimmed V and J ends, which lost 3 bases and 4 bases, there was a span of 12 bases. The CDR3 loop is CASSDTARAETQYF. The CDR3 nucleotides read TGTGCCAGCAGTGACACCGCGAGGGCAGAGACCCAGTACTTC.

The CDR3 protein is CASSQGQGTTEQYF. CDR3 DNA: TGTGCCAGCAGCCAGGGACAGGGCACAACCGAGCAGTACTTC. This chain links TRBV7-9 with TRBJ2-7, with TRBD1 matching 9 bases. There are 14 residues in the CDR3. Germline values: CDR1 SEHNR, CDR2 FQNEAQ (reference sequence). The trim removed 5 bases at V and 6 bases at J, leaving 8 bases unmatched.

This clone was seen more than once but under ten times. The rearrangement joins TRBV5-1 to TRBJ2-5, with D tentatively TRBD2 (5 bases). Germline values: CDR1 SGHRS, CDR2 YFSETQ. The CDR3 loop spans 13 amino acids. The V and J ends lost 4 bases and 1 base respectively, with 8 bases between them. The CDR3 loop reads CASSRLPQETQYF. The CDR3 DNA sequence: TGCGCCAGCAGCAGACTACCCCAAGAGACCCAGTACTTC.